This T cell receptor (beta chain) came from a study of regulatory T cells in long-lasting Graves disease. Whole-study context: For a period under 3 months, newly diagnosed Graves' patients had taken antithyroid drugs. Overall study results and limits: Those with persistent disease had in common more public clonotypes (around 2,700) than new patients (about 970).

Time point in this sample: newly diagnosed GD, antithyroid drugs for less than 3 months. PBMC RNA was the source of the TCR library. V was cut by 5 bases and J by 3 bases, with 19 bases left in between. The CDR3 length is 16 residues. The germline CDR1 and CDR2 sequences are SGHAT and FQDESV (reference sequence). Of note for this clonotype: Its antigen is unidentified.

Investigators prepared the TCR beta libraries by applying iRepertoire HTBI primers and Arm-PCR of CDR3 regions. TCRdb re-analysed the multiplex PCR reads in MiXCR, keeping a single row per CDR3 protein. Of roughly 350,000 distinct CDR3 sequences listed, around 15% are singletons. These data were also filed under a second study, of T cells in Graves' hyperthyroidism and ophthalmopathy. As that report states: Pregnant or lactating patients were excluded, as were those with uncontrolled infection or other autoimmune disease.

The sequenced sample was peripheral blood mononuclear cells (PBMCs), obtained at new diagnosis, from a patient treated with antithyroid drugs. This sequence originates from a woman under 30 with Graves disease. The V and J genes are TRBV11-1 and TRBJ1-2, with D perhaps TRBD1 (6 bases). CDR3 sequence reads: CASSQDSDSNHYGYTF. The CDR3 DNA reads TGTGCCAGCAGCCAAGATTCGGACAGCAATCACTATGGCTACACCTTC.